The entry below describes one TCR beta chain. Its antigen has not been determined. Base qualities are not recorded, but no much larger clone differs from it by a single base. Receptors were amplified or captured by the immunoSEQ multiplex PCR assay. A mixture of 60 forward primers for TCR Vbeta segments and 13 reverse primers for TCR Jbeta segments was used in the multiplex PCR. The CDR3 region of rearranged TCR beta genes was amplified from genomic DNA with a multiplex PCR assay. The amplified TCR beta libraries were sequenced on the Illumina HiSeq System as 87-base-pair reads. As for the authors' bioinformatics: Across the roughly 600 repertoires, a later analysis counted about 81 million unique TCR beta chains, roughly 11 million of which were shared by at least two donors. Raw reads were error-corrected and collapsed into unique sequences with a nearest-neighbor algorithm that merged closely related sequences to remove PCR and sequencing errors. CDR3 sequences were aligned to IMGT reference sequences to assign V, D and J gene segments. For a sequence to be retained, a match of at least six nucleotides was required to both a V gene segment and a J gene segment. Rearrangements were called productive when the CDR3 lacked stop codons and stayed in frame with V and J; all others were non-productive. CDR3 was defined according to IMGT convention as the region running from the second conserved V-encoded cysteine to the conserved J-encoded phenylalanine. The earlier analysis of more than 450 of the donors excluded sequences that lacked an unambiguous match to a single V gene segment. In an earlier analysis of a few hundred of the donors, a V segment was called functional when productive rearrangements were above 56.7%, and segregating when the standard deviation between donors exceeded 5%. A statistical classification framework was built for diagnosing cytomegalovirus status from the catalog of TCR beta chain sequences. In a later analysis, V and J genes were assigned by comparing TCR nucleotide sequences against IMGT/GENE-DB human TR gene sequences. A later analysis assigned CDR3 sequences and most-parsimonious VDJ recombination scenarios with the TCRdist pipeline. In a later analysis, every TCR beta chain was defined by the combination of its CDR3 amino acid sequence and its V-gene family, and reads without a unique V-gene family were dropped. A later analysis removed 550 to 700 highly shared, low-generation-probability nucleotide sequences to deal with suspected cross-contamination and a sequencing artifact. In a later analysis, a clonal expansion index was calculated for each public chain from normalized within-repertoire ranks of inferred template counts. A later analysis computed generation probabilities with a VDJ recombination model fitted to out-of-frame rearrangements, and checked the results against IGoR. A later analysis scored TCR-TCR, TCR-HLA and TCR-CMV co-occurrence with hypergeometric tests, applying a repertoire-size bias correction to TCR pairs. A later analysis estimated false discovery rates by permuting HLA or CMV assignments 20 times. In a later analysis, co-occurring TCRs were grouped using DBSCAN, and TCRdist sequence similarity was added for clustering within HLA-allele-positive subsets. For co-occurrence clustering, repertoires with fewer than 30,000 or more than 120,000 public chains were excluded, along with five repertoires with anomalous nucleotide sharing. This is the immuneACCESS table as TCRdb keeps it, with only in-frame sequences that have V and J called. A part of the clones is gone; compared with another copy, unresolved V genes explain less than half, and the rest is unexplained. For V, J and clone size, that table is used; D and trimming come from the DNA. The sample yields some 120,000 clones; 80% were counted once. Together, the top ten hold more than 2.5% of the sample.

The cohort comprised some 730 healthy bone marrow donors. Cohort members were all nominally healthy when sampled, although unrecorded immune exposures were likely present. The donor tested CMV seronegative, placing the donor among the approximately 360 seronegative members of the cohort. Each donor provided a peripheral blood sample, and peripheral blood mononuclear cells were used for TCR beta sequencing. Genomic DNA was extracted from the blood cell samples with the Qiagen DNeasy Blood Extraction Kit. These data come from a study of cytomegalovirus exposure and HLA in healthy donors (dated by TCRdb to about 2017). Background for the entire study: An earlier analysis of approximately 590 of the donors reported 250 to 300 Gb of sequence data and 117 million unique TCR beta sequences from approximately 180 million T cells. In an earlier analysis of several hundred of the donors, high-throughput TCR beta sequencing was used to judge whether each TCR beta V gene segment behaved as functional or pseudogenic. In a later genetic analysis, genome-wide SNP genotypes for about 65% of the 666 donors were used, and that subset was treated as a discovery cohort. On average, about 200,000 unique TCR beta nucleotide sequences were sequenced per donor among a few hundred genotyped donors of the cohort, with roughly a sixth of those sequences being non-productive. Among the roughly 380 genotyped donors, around 81% belonged to the genetic ancestry cluster associated with self-reported Caucasian donors. The number of typed donors differed by locus: 629-630 for A, B, C, DRB1 and DQB1; approximately 530 for DQA1; 606 for DPA1; and around 490 for DPB1. The study profiled the T cell repertoires of fewer than 850 subjects by immunosequencing and related them to cytomegalovirus serostatus. Donor age, sex, ethnicity and CMV serostatus were compiled alongside the repertoire data. All discovery cohort repertoires had been generated on a single sequencing platform. In the later analysis, no new phenotypic data were used to find candidate immune exposures; instead, reliance was placed on TCR beta sequences and their occurrence across donors. In a later analysis, previously published TCR beta repertoires from some 640 donors were re-analyzed and high-resolution HLA genotyping was added so that TCR occurrence patterns could be studied. Roughly 5 DR-DQ haplotypes were handled as single units for association and clustering, since linkage in the cohort was strong. The study aimed to test whether cataloging public T cell receptors could reveal signatures of past pathogen exposure. In addition to the first cohort of 666 subjects, a separate validation cohort of some 120 different subjects was used. Both class I and class II loci were covered by HLA typing, at four-digit resolution. An early release covering 550 to 700 HLA-typed donors comprised about 300 gigabases of sequencing data and roughly 86 million unique TCR sequences. High-throughput TCR immunosequencing, statistical association of individual TCRs with disease status, and machine learning were combined to predict cytomegalovirus infection status.

Overall results and qualifications from the work: Only TCR beta chains were sequenced in this cohort, and the absence of alpha or paired-chain data limited detectable features. Specific HLA alleles were associated with roughly 16,000 TCR beta sequences at a false discovery rate of 0.05 in a later analysis. The study listed 150 to 200 TCR beta chains as associated with cytomegalovirus. A later analysis reported that several top co-occurrence clusters appeared linked to parvovirus B19, influenza, CMV and Epstein-Barr virus. Linkage disequilibrium might explain the correlated functional status among segregating V segments, but an unknown experimental factor could not be ruled out. A later analysis found that HLA-associated TCR beta chains were more clonally expanded and had lower generation probabilities than equally common non-associated chains. Sequencing depth was assumed to be roughly uniform across donors in the presence/absence analyses, though that assumption may not hold. In an earlier analysis of a few hundred of the donors, most TCR beta V segments were observed in productive rearrangements about 90% or about 30% of the time, broadly matching IMGT annotations. A cluster of highly shared sequence variants was judged likely to be a technical artifact of the sequencing pipeline. A further reported finding was that TCR beta sequences accurately predicted the HLA-A and HLA-B alleles for most subjects in the first cohort. Across donors, most TCR sequences were observed very rarely, whereas some public TCRs were present in many individuals. Because HLA typing was missing for some donors at each locus, association tests included only the typed subset. The authors suggested that the approach could potentially be generalized to other disease states and immunological phenotypes. The only immune exposure information available for the cohort was CMV serostatus. In a later analysis, the rate of TCR association differed among HLA loci, with DRB1 alleles having the most associated TCRs and HLA-C alleles having the fewest. In vitro tests confirmed that a few of the cytomegalovirus-associated TCR beta chains recognize cytomegalovirus antigens. Assigning TCR associations to individual alleles was difficult when HLA alleles, especially DR and DQ, strongly co-occurred. A later analysis found that most CMV-associated TCR beta chains appeared HLA-restricted, with HLA associations seemingly driven largely by CMV exposure. According to a later genetic analysis, donors in an Asian-associated ancestry cluster had fewer N-insertions in productive TCRs than the approximately 670-donor mean. V-gene and J-gene trimming of TCR beta chains was associated with a missense DCLRE1C variant in a later genetic analysis, and the association was replicated in an independent cohort. Some 16 rarely observed V segments, including chromosome 9 orphons, were excluded from the earlier analysis of just under 600 of the donors because counts were too low. The classifier was reported to diagnose cytomegalovirus status with high specificity and sensitivity in both the original and validation cohorts.

The sample consisted of PBMCs. This receptor was taken from a male donor in good health and CMV-seronegative.

At the DNA level, the sequence is TGCGCCAGCAGCCAAGGTTATTGGCTTAGCGGGAGGGCTCGGGACGAGCAGTACTTC. It translates as CASSQGYWLSGRARDEQYF. Rearrangement joined TRBV4-1 to TRBJ2-5; 11 nucleotides in the junction match TRBD2. The DNA end is more similar to TRBJ2-7, so the J call may be wrong. Taken from cysteine to phenylalanine, the CDR3 has 19 residues. Only the CDR3 DNA stays, 57 bases, in frame from base 1. The CDR1 and CDR2 encoded by the germline V gene are MGHRA and YSYEKL.